This T cell receptor beta chain was found in a study of blood T cells in healthy people across ages. CDR1 is GTSNPN and CDR2 is SVGIG in the germline V gene (reference sequence). CDR3 size: 11 residues. With 4 bases removed from V and 1 base from J, the gap between germline ends came to 4 bases. Through a sample-barcoded 5' primer and a J-beta primer mix, a second PCR was run for about 6 to 11 cycles. TCRdb analysed the 5' RACE reads with MiXCR anew, one entry per CDR3 protein. Of 550,000 to 600,000 distinct CDR3 sequences in the sample, 25% to 30% were seen once. Sequencing was done on a sample of blood. The TCR was taken from a woman between 65 and 79 years old in good health. The chain is built from TRBV30 and TRBJ2-5; D uncertain. CDR3 in amino acids: CAWTSQETQYF. The CDR3 bases are TGTGCCTGGACCAGCCAAGAGACCCAGTACTTC.